This TCR beta chain emerged from a study of T cells in Graves' hyperthyroidism and ophthalmopathy. This clonotype was counted at least ten times. RNA transcripts were the template for amplifying TCR beta CDR3 regions. First-round RT-PCR targeting the TCR CDR3 was performed with the HTBI primer set. TCRdb called the multiplex PCR reads again in MiXCR, with one record for every CDR3 protein. This repertoire shows roughly 300,000 distinct CDR3 sequences, around 20% found once; its top ten account for around 50%. Each diagnosis drew on symptoms, thyroxine, TRAb, thyroid ultrasound and orbital computed tomography findings. The CDR3 contains 15 residues. CDR1 KGHDR and CDR2 SFDVKD come from the germline V gene. After removal of 3 bases from V and 5 bases from J, the junction contained 8 bases not matched to a gene.

The chain carries TRBV24-1 and TRBJ2-7, with 8 bases lining up with TRBD2. The sequencing sample was made of blood. This receptor was taken from a woman between 45 and 60 years old with Graves' hyperthyroidism. The CDR3 coding sequence is TGTGCCACCAGTGATGCAGCGGGAGTTTCAGACGAGCAGTACTTC. Translation gives CATSDAAGVSDEQYF.